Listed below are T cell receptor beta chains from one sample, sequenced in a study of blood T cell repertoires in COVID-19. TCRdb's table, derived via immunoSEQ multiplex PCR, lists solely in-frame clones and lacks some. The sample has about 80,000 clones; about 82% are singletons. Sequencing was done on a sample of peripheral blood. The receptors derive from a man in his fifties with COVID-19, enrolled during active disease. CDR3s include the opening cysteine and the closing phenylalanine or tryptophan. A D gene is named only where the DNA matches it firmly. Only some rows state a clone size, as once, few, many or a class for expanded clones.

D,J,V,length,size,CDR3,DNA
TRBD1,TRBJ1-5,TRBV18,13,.,CASSGQVNQPQHF,TGTGCCAGCTCGGGACAGGTCAATCAGCCCCAGCATTTT
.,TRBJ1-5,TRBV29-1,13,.,CSVDGGVGQPQHF,TGCAGCGTTGACGGGGGGGTGGGGCAGCCCCAGCATTTT
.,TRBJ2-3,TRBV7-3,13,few,CASSLNSADTQYF,TGTGCCAGCAGCTTAAATAGCGCAGATACGCAGTATTTT
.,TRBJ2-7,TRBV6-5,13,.,CASIEGNSYEQYF,TGTGCCAGCATCGAGGGAAACTCCTACGAGCAGTACTTC
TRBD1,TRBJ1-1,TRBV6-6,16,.,CASRKRHSGTGSEAFF,TGTGCCAGCAGAAAAAGACACTCCGGGACAGGGTCTGAAGCTTTCTTT
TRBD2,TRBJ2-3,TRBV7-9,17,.,CASSLFASGIGADTQYF,TGTGCCAGCAGCTTATTCGCTAGCGGGATAGGGGCAGATACGCAGTATTTT
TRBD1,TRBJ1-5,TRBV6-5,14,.,CASSQGQKNQPQHF,TGTGCCAGCAGCCAGGGACAGAAGAATCAGCCCCAGCATTTT
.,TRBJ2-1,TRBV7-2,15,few,CASSWGQLPFNEQFF,TGTGCCAGCAGCTGGGGACAACTTCCTTTTAATGAGCAGTTCTTC
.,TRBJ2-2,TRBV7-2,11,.,CASSLTGELFF,TGTGCCAGCAGCCTCACCGGGGAGCTGTTTTTT
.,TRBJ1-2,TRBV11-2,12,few,CASSSYPYGYTF,TGTGCCAGCAGCTCCTATCCGTATGGCTACACCTTC
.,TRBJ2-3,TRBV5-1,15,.,CASSQGSRHTDTQYF,TGCGCCAGCAGCCAGGGGTCAAGGCACACAGATACGCAGTATTTT
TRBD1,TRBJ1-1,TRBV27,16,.,CASSLSAQGFGTEAFF,TGTGCCAGCAGTTTATCCGCACAGGGGTTCGGCACTGAAGCTTTCTTT
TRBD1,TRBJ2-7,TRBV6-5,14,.,CASMDRPLSYEQYF,TGTGCCAGTATGGACAGGCCCCTCTCCTACGAGCAGTACTTC
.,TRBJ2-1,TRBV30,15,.,CAWSVLSARYNEQFF,TGTGCCTGGAGTGTACTAAGCGCCCGCTACAATGAGCAGTTCTTC
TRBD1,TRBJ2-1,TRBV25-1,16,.,CASSELPLGQINEQFF,TGTGCCAGCAGTGAATTACCCTTGGGACAGATCAATGAGCAGTTCTTC
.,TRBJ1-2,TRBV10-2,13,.,CASSEDRIYGYTF,TGCGCCAGCAGTGAAGACAGAATATATGGCTACACCTTC
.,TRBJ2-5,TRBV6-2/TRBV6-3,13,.,CASRPQGQETQYF,TGTGCCAGCAGACCTCAGGGCCAAGAGACCCAGTACTTC
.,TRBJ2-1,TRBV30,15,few,CAWSPGRGLVDEQFF,TGTGCCTGGAGCCCCGGGAGGGGGCTCGTCGATGAGCAGTTCTTC
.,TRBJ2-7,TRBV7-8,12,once,CASSLGPGEQYF,TGTGCCAGCAGCTTAGGCCCGGGCGAGCAGTACTTC
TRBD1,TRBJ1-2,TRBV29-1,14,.,CSVTTGPVGYGYTF,TGCAGCGTTACGACAGGGCCCGTGGGCTATGGCTACACCTTC